Presented here are 27 T cell receptor beta chains from one specimen sequenced in a study of PD-1 blockade in classical Hodgkin lymphoma. Method: immunoSEQ multiplex PCR; TCRdb's copy keeps in-frame clones and lacks some. Of about 100,000 clones detected, over 80% appear once; the ten largest clones hold 10% to 15%. Every patient had relapsed following autologous stem cell transplantation, and cohorts differed in brentuximab vedotin exposure. The sequences come from peripheral blood mononuclear cells (PBMCs), collected at baseline. These receptors were collected from a human donor with classical Hodgkin lymphoma.

The chain uses TRBV4-1 and TRBJ1-4; D is perhaps TRBD1 (5 bases). The CDR3 loop spans 16 amino acids. From germline, CDR1 is MGHRA and CDR2 YSYEKL. Trimming pared 5 bases from V and 8 bases from J, leaving 21 bases between. The CDR3 coding sequence is TGCGCCAGCAGCGCCTATTTACGGGACGGGCGGGAAAAACTGTTTTTT. Its translation is CASSAYLRDGREKLFF.

V gene TRBV6-4 combines with J gene TRBJ2-3, with a tentative D call TRBD1 (5 bases). Between the trimmed V and J ends, which lost 3 bases and 1 base, there was a span of 5 bases. The CDR3 consists of 13 residues. The germline V gene has CDR1 MRHNA and CDR2 SNTAGT. CDR3 sequence: CASSEQGTDTQYF. CDR3 nucleotide sequence: TGTGCCAGCAGTGAACAGGGCACAGATACGCAGTATTTT.

The chain employs TRBV4-3 and TRBJ2-7; a weak D match, TRBD2 (6 bases). CDR1 and CDR2 from the germline V gene are LGHNA and YSLEER. The CDR3 totals 17 residues. Deletions cut 0 bases from V and 6 bases from J, with 21 bases between. CDR3 sequence: CASSQDRGGRVSGEQYF. In DNA form, the CDR3 reads TGCGCCAGCAGCCAAGATCGGGGCGGACGGGTTAGCGGCGAGCAGTACTTC.

V and J are TRBV10-3 and TRBJ2-1, with 9 nucleotides matching TRBD1. The CDR3 length is 14 residues. The trim removed 7 bases at V and 4 bases at J, leaving 5 bases unmatched. Germline values: CDR1 ENHRY, CDR2 SYGVKD. The CDR3 nucleotides are TGTGCCATCAATCCCGGGACAGGGTACAATGAGCAGTTCTTC. Protein sequence: CAINPGTGYNEQFF.

The V and J genes are TRBV19 and TRBJ2-7; 11 bases are shared with TRBD2. The CDR3 runs to 15 residues. Trimming removed 1 base from V and 7 bases from J; junction bases left unmatched: 6. Germline lookup yields CDR1 LNHDA and CDR2 SQIVND (reference sequence). This chain's CDR3 is CASSIAGLAVAEQYF. CDR3 nucleotides: TGTGCCAGTAGTATAGCGGGACTAGCGGTGGCTGAGCAGTACTTC.

The chain links TRBV19 to TRBJ2-7; TRBD2 is a possible D gene (6 bases). This CDR3 is 13 amino acids long. The V end lost 6 bases, the J end lost 5 bases, and 14 bases lay between the germline ends. The germline V gene encodes CDR1 LNHDA and CDR2 SQIVND (reference sequence). This CDR3 reads CASRETGLNEQYF. CDR3 coding DNA: TGTGCCAGTAGGGAAACGGGACTTAACGAGCAGTACTTC.

J is TRBJ1-5 and V is TRBV27, with 9 positions matching TRBD1. The CDR3 is 16 amino acids. The trim removed 5 bases at V and 7 bases at J, leaving 12 bases unmatched. In germline, CDR1 is MNHEY, CDR2 SMNVEV (reference sequence). The CDR3 DNA sequence: TGTGCCAGCAGTAAAACCGGGACAGGGTTCGGGCAGCCCCAGCATTTT. Amino acid sequence: CASSKTGTGFGQPQHF.

The rearrangement links TRBV6-1 to TRBJ1-1; D gene ambiguous. This CDR3 comprises 14 residues. V gave up 4 bases and J gave up 4 bases, with 13 bases separating them. CDR1 and CDR2 from the germline V gene are MNHNS and SASEGT. CDR3 protein: CASSALTVTTEAFF. CDR3 nucleotides: TGTGCCAGCAGTGCCTTAACAGTGACCACTGAAGCTTTCTTT.

The chain is built from TRBV19 and TRBJ2-7, with 15 bases matching TRBD2. V lost 6 bases and J lost 1; bases outside the gene matches: 4. The CDR3 spans 16 residues. Germline V gives CDR1 LNHDA, CDR2 SQIVND (reference sequence). The CDR3 coding sequence is TGTGCCAGTAGCTACGGACTAGCGGGAGGGTCCTACGAGCAGTACTTC. Amino acid sequence: CASSYGLAGGSYEQYF. The full variable domain, rest sourced from reference TRBV19 and TRBJ2-7, is DGGITQSPKYLFRKEGQNVTLSCEQNLNHDAMYWYRQDPGQGLRLIYYSQIVNDFQKGDIAEGYSVSREKKESFPLTVTSAQKNPTAFYLCASSYGLAGGSYEQYFGPGTRLTVT.

V gene TRBV7-2 combines with J gene TRBJ1-2; 10 nucleotides align to TRBD1. The length of the CDR3 is 17 residues. V shed 1 base, J shed 4 bases, and the junction held 9 bases outside the gene matches. The germline V gene encodes CDR1 SGHTA and CDR2 FQGNSA. The chain's CDR3 is CASSLGDRGPHVYGYTF. In nucleotides, the CDR3 is TGTGCCAGCAGCTTAGGGGACAGGGGCCCCCACGTCTATGGCTACACCTTC.

The chain has TRBV12-5 and TRBJ2-3; D tentatively fits TRBD1 or TRBD2 (6 bases each). The germline gives CDR1 LGHNT, CDR2 FRNRAP. Trimming removed 7 bases from V and 0 bases from J, with 23 bases in between. The CDR3 extends over 18 amino acids. The CDR3 region has the DNA TGTGCTAGTGCTGGGGGTAGGGGGGCCCCTCTAAGCACAGATACGCAGTATTTT. Encoded protein: CASAGGRGAPLSTDTQYF.

The chain has TRBV7-2 and TRBJ2-1, with no clear D. Trimming left V 7 bases short and J 3 bases short, with 19 bases between. Germline CDR1 is SGHTA and CDR2 is FQGNSA. The CDR3 consists of 16 residues. This CDR3 is CASNPAPRLNYNEQFF. Here the CDR3 DNA reads TGTGCCAGCAACCCGGCCCCGAGACTGAACTACAATGAGCAGTTCTTC.

There are a few counts of this clone. In the same sample, other DNA sequences code for this CDR3. J is TRBJ2-5 and V is TRBV6-5, with 7 positions matching TRBD2. V lost 6 bases and J lost 1; bases outside the gene matches: 2. The CDR3 consists of 13 residues. Germline CDR1 reads MNHEY; CDR2 reads SVGAGI. This chain's CDR3 is CASSWTSQETQYF. DNA of the CDR3: TGTGCCAGCAGCTGGACTAGCCAAGAGACCCAGTACTTC.

The chain links TRBV28 to TRBJ1-1; D possibly corresponds to TRBD1 (5 bases). V was pared by 7 bases and J by 7 bases, with 13 bases between. Germline V gene lookup returns CDR1 MDHEN and CDR2 SYDVKM. The CDR3 has 12 residues. CDR3 bases: TGTGCCAGCAAAATTCGACAGCTTGAAGCTTTCTTT. Residues: CASKIRQLEAFF.

The gene calls are TRBV5-4 and TRBJ1-2; D is unresolved. Trimming pared 1 base from V and 4 bases from J, leaving 8 bases between. This CDR3 spans 13 amino acids. Germline CDR1 and CDR2: SGHNT and YYREEE (reference sequence). The DNA for the CDR3 is TGTGCCAGCAGCTTGACACGGTCCTATGGCTACACCTTC. This sequence encodes CASSLTRSYGYTF.

The chain joins TRBV27 to TRBJ2-7, with TRBD2 matching 8 bases. J gave up 1 base and V 2 bases, and 1 base lay outside the gene matches. The CDR3 has 14 amino acids. Germline-derived CDR1 and CDR2 are MNHEY and SMNVEV (reference sequence). The CDR3 sequence is CASSLSGSSYEQYF. DNA for the CDR3: TGTGCCAGCAGTTTAAGCGGGAGTTCCTACGAGCAGTACTTC.

The gene calls are TRBV11-3 and TRBJ2-1; a weak D match, TRBD1 (6 bases). The CDR3 is made up of 14 amino acids. Germline V gene data show CDR1 as SGHNT and CDR2 as YENEEA. Trimming cost V 4 bases and J 7 bases, with 14 bases left between them. The CDR3 coding sequence is TGTGCCAGCAGCTCCTCCATGGGGGCAAATGAGCAGTTCTTC. This sequence encodes CASSSSMGANEQFF.

The CDR3: CATSRDLGTNSYNEQFF. As DNA, the CDR3 is TGTGCCACCAGCAGAGATCTGGGGACTAACTCCTACAATGAGCAGTTCTTC. J is TRBJ2-1 and V is TRBV15; 7 bases fit TRBD2. V gave up 0 bases and J gave up 0 bases; unmatched junction bases: 5. Germline V gene sequence: CDR1 LNHNV, CDR2 YYDKDF (reference sequence). The CDR3 loop spans 17 amino acids.

The chain recombines TRBV27 with TRBJ2-1; 7 bases match TRBD2. J was trimmed by 5 bases and V by 1 base; bases with no gene match: 5. Per germline, CDR1 MNHEY and CDR2 SMNVEV (reference sequence). The length of the CDR3 is 15 residues. This chain's CDR3 is CASSLFREVNNEQFF. In nucleotides, the CDR3 is TGTGCCAGCAGTTTATTCCGGGAGGTGAACAATGAGCAGTTCTTC.

The J gene is TRBJ2-7, the V gene TRBV2, with 7 bases aligning to TRBD1. V gave up 8 bases and J gave up 1 base; unmatched junction bases: 2. This CDR3 comprises 12 residues. Germline CDR1 and CDR2: SNHLY and FYNNEI. The CDR3 DNA is TGTGCCAGCCAGACAGGGTCCTACGAGCAGTACTTC. The encoded protein is CASQTGSYEQYF.

The CDR3 DNA follows: TGTGCCAGCAGCCCCCAGGGGGCGGCTGGGGCCAACGTCCTGACTTTC. Encoded protein: CASSPQGAAGANVLTF. The V and J genes are TRBV7-9 and TRBJ2-6; 8 bases are a match to TRBD1. The CDR3 is 16 residues long. Germline loops: CDR1 SEHNR, CDR2 FQNEAQ (reference sequence). With 5 bases clipped from V and 2 bases from J, the junction kept 5 bases outside the gene matches. Based on the CDR3 plus reference TRBV7-9 and TRBJ2-6, the full variable domain is DTGVSQNPRHKITKRGQNVTFRCDPISEHNRLYWYRQTLGQGPEFLTYFQNEAQLEKSRLLSDRFSAERPKGSFSTLEIQRTEQGDSAMYLCASSPQGAAGANVLTFGAGSRLTVL.

This clone appeared a few times. The chain is built from TRBV4-1 and TRBJ2-5; the D gene is possibly TRBD2 (6 bases). CDR1 MGHRA and CDR2 YSYEKL come from the germline V gene. CDR3 length equals 13 residues. Trimming took 5 bases from V and 4 from J, leaving 11 bases between them. The CDR3 DNA follows: TGCGCCAGCAGCAAGACTAGAGGAGAGACCCAGTACTTC. Its translation is CASSKTRGETQYF.

CDR3 DNA sequence: TGTGCCAGTAGTCGGCTAGCGGGAGGCGTCTACAATGAGCAGTTCTTC. Translating it yields CASSRLAGGVYNEQFF. This chain links TRBV19 with TRBJ2-1; 11 bases map to TRBD2. This CDR3 is built from 16 residues. Losses at the gene ends were 5 bases for V and 3 bases for J; bases not matched to a gene: 6. CDR1 is LNHDA, CDR2 SQIVND, per germline (reference sequence).

V and J are TRBV10-3 and TRBJ2-3; no firm D call. This CDR3 is 13 amino acids long. Germline V gene data show CDR1 as ENHRY and CDR2 as SYGVKD. Trimming stripped 6 bases from V and 0 bases from J, with 7 bases between. CDR3 region: CAIREDSTDTQYF. The CDR3 DNA sequence: TGTGCCATCAGGGAAGATAGCACAGATACGCAGTATTTT.

The J gene is TRBJ1-1, the V gene TRBV19, with D uncertain. The CDR3 spans 12 residues. The germline V gene encodes CDR1 LNHDA and CDR2 SQIVND (reference sequence). The V end lost 4 bases, the J end lost 7 bases, and 10 bases lay between the germline ends. CDR3 region: CASSKTVNEAFF. CDR3 coding DNA: TGTGCCAGTAGTAAGACGGTCAATGAAGCTTTCTTT.

This clone was picked up a small number of times. V and J are TRBV27 and TRBJ2-1, with D maybe TRBD2 (5 bases). Trimming cost V 7 bases and J 2 bases, with 9 bases left between them. The CDR3 length is 13 residues. Looked up from germline, CDR1 is MNHEY and CDR2 is SMNVEV (reference sequence). The DNA for the CDR3 is TGTGCCAGCAAGGCGGGCGCCTACAATGAGCAGTTCTTC. Amino acids: CASKAGAYNEQFF.

This chain links TRBV20-1 with TRBJ1-4, with D perhaps TRBD1 (6 bases). Trimming took off 3 bases at V and 8 bases at J, with 7 bases between the two ends. The CDR3 is 11 residues long. Germline CDR1 is DFQATT and CDR2 is SNEGSKA (reference sequence). The CDR3 is CSASGQEKLFF. The CDR3 DNA is TGCAGTGCTAGTGGACAGGAAAAACTGTTTTTT.